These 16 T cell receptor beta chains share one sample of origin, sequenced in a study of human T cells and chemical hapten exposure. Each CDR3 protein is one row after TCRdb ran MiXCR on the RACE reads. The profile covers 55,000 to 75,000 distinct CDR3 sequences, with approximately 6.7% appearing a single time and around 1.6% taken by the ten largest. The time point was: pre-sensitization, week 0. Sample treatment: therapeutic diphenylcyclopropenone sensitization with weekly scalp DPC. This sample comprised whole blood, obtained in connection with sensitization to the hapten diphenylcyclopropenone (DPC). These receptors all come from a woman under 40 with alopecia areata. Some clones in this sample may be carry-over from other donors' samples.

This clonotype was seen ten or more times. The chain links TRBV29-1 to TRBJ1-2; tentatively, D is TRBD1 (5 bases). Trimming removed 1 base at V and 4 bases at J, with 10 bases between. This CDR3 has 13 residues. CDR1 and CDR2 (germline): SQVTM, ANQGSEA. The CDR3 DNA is TGCAGCGTTGAAGTAGGGGAAGGCTATGGCTACACCTTC. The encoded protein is CSVEVGEGYGYTF.

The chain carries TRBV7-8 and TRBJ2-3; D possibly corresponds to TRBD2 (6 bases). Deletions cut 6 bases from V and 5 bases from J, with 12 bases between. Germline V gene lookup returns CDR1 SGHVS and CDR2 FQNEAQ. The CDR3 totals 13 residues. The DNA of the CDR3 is TGTGCCAGCAGTGGGCCGCGGGGAGATACGCAGTATTTT. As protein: CASSGPRGDTQYF. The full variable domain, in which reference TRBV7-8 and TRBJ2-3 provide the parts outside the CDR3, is GAGVSQSPRYKVAKRGQDVALRCDPISGHVSLFWYQQALGQGPEFLTYFQNEAQLDKSGLPSDRFFAERPEGSVSTLKIQRTQQEDSAVYLCASSGPRGDTQYFGPGTRLTVL.

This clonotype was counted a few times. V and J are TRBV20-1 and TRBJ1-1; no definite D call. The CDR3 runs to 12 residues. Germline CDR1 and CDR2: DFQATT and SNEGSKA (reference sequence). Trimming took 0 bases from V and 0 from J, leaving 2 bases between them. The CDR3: CSARDVNTEAFF. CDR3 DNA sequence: TGCAGTGCTAGAGATGTGAACACTGAAGCTTTCTTT.

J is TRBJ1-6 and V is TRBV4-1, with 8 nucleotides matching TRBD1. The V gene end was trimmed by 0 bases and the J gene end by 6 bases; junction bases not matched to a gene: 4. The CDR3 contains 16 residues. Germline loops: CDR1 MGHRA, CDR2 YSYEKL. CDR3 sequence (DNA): TGCGCCAGCAGCCAAGAAGGGACAGGAATTAATTCACCCCTCCACTTT. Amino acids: CASSQEGTGINSPLHF.

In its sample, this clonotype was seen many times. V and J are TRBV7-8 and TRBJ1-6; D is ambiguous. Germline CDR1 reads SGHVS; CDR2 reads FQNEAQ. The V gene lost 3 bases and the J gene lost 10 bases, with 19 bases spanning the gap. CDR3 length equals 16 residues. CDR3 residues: CASSFRPAVGRSPLHF. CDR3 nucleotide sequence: TGTGCCAGCAGCTTCAGGCCCGCAGTGGGTCGGTCACCCCTCCACTTT.

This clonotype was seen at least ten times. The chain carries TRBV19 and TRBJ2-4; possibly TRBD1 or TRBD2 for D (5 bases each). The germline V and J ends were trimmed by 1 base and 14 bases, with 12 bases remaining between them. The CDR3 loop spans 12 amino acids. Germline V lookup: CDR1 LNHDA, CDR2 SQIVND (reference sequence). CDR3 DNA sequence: TGTGCCAGTAGTATAGGGGGGACCGCGGAGTACTTC. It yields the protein CASSIGGTAEYF.

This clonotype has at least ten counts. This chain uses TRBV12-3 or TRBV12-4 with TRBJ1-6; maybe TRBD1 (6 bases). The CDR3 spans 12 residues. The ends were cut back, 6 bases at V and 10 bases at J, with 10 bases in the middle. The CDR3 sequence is CASRTGSSPLHF. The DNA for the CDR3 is TGTGCCAGCAGGACAGGCAGCTCACCCCTCCACTTT.

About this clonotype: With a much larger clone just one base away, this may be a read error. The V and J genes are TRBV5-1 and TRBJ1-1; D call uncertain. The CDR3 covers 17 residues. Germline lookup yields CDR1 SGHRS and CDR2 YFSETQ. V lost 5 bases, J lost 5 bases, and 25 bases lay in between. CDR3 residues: CASRWVRSGRGRTEAFF. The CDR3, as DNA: TGCGCCAGCAGGTGGGTTCGGTCCGGACGAGGACGGACTGAAGCTTTCTTT.

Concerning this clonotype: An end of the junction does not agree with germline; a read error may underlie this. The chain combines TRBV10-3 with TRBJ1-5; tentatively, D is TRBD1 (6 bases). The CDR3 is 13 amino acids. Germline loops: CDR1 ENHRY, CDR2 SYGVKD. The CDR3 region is CAISEQGKQPQHF. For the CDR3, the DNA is TGTGCCATCAGTGAACAGGGCAAACAGCCCCAGCATTTT.

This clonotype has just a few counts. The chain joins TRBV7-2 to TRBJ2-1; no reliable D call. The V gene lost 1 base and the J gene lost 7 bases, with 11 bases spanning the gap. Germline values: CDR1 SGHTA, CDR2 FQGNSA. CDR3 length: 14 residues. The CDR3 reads CASSLVDQTNEQFF. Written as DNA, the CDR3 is TGTGCCAGCAGCTTAGTGGACCAGACAAATGAGCAGTTCTTC.

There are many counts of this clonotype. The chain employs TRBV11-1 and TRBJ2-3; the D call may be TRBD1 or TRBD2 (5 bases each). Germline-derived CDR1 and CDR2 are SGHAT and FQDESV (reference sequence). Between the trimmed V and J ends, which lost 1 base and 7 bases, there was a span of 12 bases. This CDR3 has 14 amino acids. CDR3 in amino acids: CASSLEAGTHTQYF. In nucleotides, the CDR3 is TGTGCCAGCAGCTTAGAGGCAGGGACGCATACGCAGTATTTT.

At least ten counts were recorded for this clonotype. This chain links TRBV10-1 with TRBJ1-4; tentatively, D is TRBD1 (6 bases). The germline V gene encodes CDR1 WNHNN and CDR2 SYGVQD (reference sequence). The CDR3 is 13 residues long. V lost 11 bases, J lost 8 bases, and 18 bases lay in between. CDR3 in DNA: TGCGCCCTCGGACAGCCCTTGGAGGAAAAACTGTTTTTT. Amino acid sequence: CALGQPLEEKLFF.

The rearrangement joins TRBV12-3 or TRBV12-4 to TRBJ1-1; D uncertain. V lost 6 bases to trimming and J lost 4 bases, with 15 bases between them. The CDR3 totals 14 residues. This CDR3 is CASRGFLVSTEAFF. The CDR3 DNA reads TGTGCCAGCAGGGGATTTTTGGTGAGCACTGAAGCTTTCTTT.

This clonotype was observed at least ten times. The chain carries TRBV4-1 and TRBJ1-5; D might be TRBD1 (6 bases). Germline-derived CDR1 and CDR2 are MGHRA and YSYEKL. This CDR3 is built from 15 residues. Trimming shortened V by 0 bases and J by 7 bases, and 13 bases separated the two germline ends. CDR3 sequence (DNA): TGCGCCAGCAGCCAAGATCCGGGGGCAAGACAGCCCCAGCATTTT. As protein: CASSQDPGARQPQHF.

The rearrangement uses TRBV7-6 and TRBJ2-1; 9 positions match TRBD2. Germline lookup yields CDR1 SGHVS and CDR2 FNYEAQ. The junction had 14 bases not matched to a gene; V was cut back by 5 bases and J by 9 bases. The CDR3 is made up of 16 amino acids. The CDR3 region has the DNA TGTGCCAGCAGCCAGCAGCGGGGGGCCCGAGGGCCTGAGCAGTTCTTC. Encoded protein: CASSQQRGARGPEQFF.

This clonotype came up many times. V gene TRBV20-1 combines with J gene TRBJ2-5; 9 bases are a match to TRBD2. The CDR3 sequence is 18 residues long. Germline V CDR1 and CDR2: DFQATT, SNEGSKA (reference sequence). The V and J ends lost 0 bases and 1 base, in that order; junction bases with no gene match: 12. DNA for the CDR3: TGCAGTGCTAGAGATCCCACTAGCGGGCCGGGGCCCCAAGAGACCCAGTACTTC. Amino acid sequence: CSARDPTSGPGPQETQYF.